The 2 T cell receptor beta chains presented below share a single source sample, sequenced in a study of blood T cell repertoires in COVID-19. Measured with immunoSEQ multiplex PCR; TCRdb has only the in-frame clones, and not every one. The top ten clones hold roughly 12% of a sample with approximately 170,000 clones, 70% to 80% of them seen once. The sequenced sample was peripheral blood. The receptor source for this set is a woman aged 50 to 60 with acute or convalescent COVID-19.

V and J are TRBV6-5 and TRBJ1-6; the D is unclear. The V end lost 0 bases, the J end lost 0 bases, and 6 bases lay between the germline ends. CDR3 length equals 16 residues. Germline CDR1 reads MNHEY; CDR2 reads SVGAGI. DNA of the CDR3: TGTGCCAGCAGTTACTCGTGGAGCTCCTATAATTCACCCCTCCACTTT. Residues: CASSYSWSSYNSPLHF.

This chain joins TRBV28 and TRBJ1-5; TRBD1 matches 9 bases. This CDR3 is 16 amino acids long. Germline V gene lookup returns CDR1 MDHEN and CDR2 SYDVKM. J gave up 9 bases and V 11 bases, and 20 bases lay outside the gene matches. The CDR3 nucleotides read TGTGCCGGGGGGTCATTAAGTGACAGGGGGAAGCGGCCCCAGCATTTT. Its protein product is CAGGSLSDRGKRPQHF.